Each of the 17 T cell receptor beta chains below was sequenced from the same sample in a study of T cell repertoires in cytomegalovirus infection. These receptors have no identified antigens. TCRdb itself ran the reads through MiXCR, one entry per CDR3 protein. The table includes tens of thousands of distinct CDR3 sequences, 20% to 25% detected once. The material sequenced was CD8+ T cells from cultured PBMCs, taken from culture after CMV antigen stimulation. Source of these receptors: a human donor in good health (CMV status not recorded). Some clones in this sample may be carry-over from other donors' samples.

Only a few counts were recorded for this clonotype. The chain has TRBV28 and TRBJ1-2; 7 positions match TRBD1. Trimming took 2 bases from V and 0 from J; bases not matched to a gene: 6. Germline assignment: CDR1 MDHEN and CDR2 SYDVKM. This CDR3 is 16 amino acids long. The CDR3 nucleotides read TGTGCCAGCAGTTTAGACAGGGATTCGGCTAACTATGGCTACACCTTC. Translating it yields CASSLDRDSANYGYTF.

The rearrangement joins TRBV7-3 to TRBJ2-2; possibly TRBD1 or TRBD2 for D (5 bases each). CDR3 length: 15 residues. Germline-derived CDR1 and CDR2 are SGHTA and FQGTGA. V lost 8 bases and J lost 6, with 19 bases in between. This chain's CDR3 is CASGLSGVGAGELFF. CDR3 DNA sequence: TGTGCCAGCGGACTGTCTGGTGTAGGGGCCGGGGAGCTGTTTTTT.

The sample holds a few counts of this clonotype. The J gene is TRBJ2-2, the V gene TRBV6-2 or TRBV6-3, with 9 bases lining up with TRBD2. The CDR3 loop spans 15 amino acids. Germline V gene data show CDR1 as MNHEY and CDR2 as SVGEGT. Trimming at V came to 0 bases and at J to 6 bases, leaving 2 bases not matched to a gene. Written as DNA, the CDR3 is TGTGCCAGCAGTTACTCTAGCGGGAGTTCCGGGGAGCTGTTTTTT. Translating it yields CASSYSSGSSGELFF.

This chain joins TRBV12-3 or TRBV12-4 and TRBJ2-1; D unclear. The V and J ends lost 7 bases and 3 bases respectively, with 10 bases between them. The CDR3 is 13 residues long. Written as DNA, the CDR3 is TGTGCCAGCACCCATGCTCACTACAATGAGCAGTTCTTC. This sequence encodes CASTHAHYNEQFF.

The chain recombines TRBV7-9 with TRBJ1-5; D not resolved. V gave up 4 bases and J gave up 0 bases, with 10 bases separating them. This CDR3 spans 15 amino acids. Germline CDR1 and CDR2: SEHNR and FQNEAQ (reference sequence). CDR3 in DNA: TGTGCCAGCAGCTCCACAGACTATAGCAATCAGCCCCAGCATTTT. Translation: CASSSTDYSNQPQHF.

This clonotype is labeled as medium-sized. V is TRBV6-2 or TRBV6-3 and J is TRBJ2-2; D unclear. The CDR3 runs 12 residues. Between the trimmed V and J ends, which lost 5 bases and 3 bases, there was a span of 4 bases. The germline V gene has CDR1 MNHEY and CDR2 SVGEGT. The CDR3 DNA follows: TGTGCCAGCAGTCTATACACCGGGGAGCTGTTTTTT. This sequence encodes CASSLYTGELFF.

The chain employs TRBV7-3 and TRBJ2-5; 8 bases match TRBD1. V gave up 3 bases and J gave up 3 bases; unmatched junction bases: 12. Germline V gene sequence: CDR1 SGHTA, CDR2 FQGTGA. The CDR3 length is 17 residues. CDR3 region: CASSFPLDRVFEETQYF. The CDR3 DNA is TGTGCCAGCAGCTTCCCGTTGGACAGGGTCTTCGAAGAGACCCAGTACTTC.

The chain combines TRBV20-1 with TRBJ1-2; D is uncertain. This CDR3 region has 13 residues. Germline values: CDR1 DFQATT, CDR2 SNEGSKA (reference sequence). Trimming shortened V by 0 bases and J by 5 bases, and 10 bases separated the two germline ends. In nucleotides, the CDR3 is TGCAGTGCTAGAGATCATCAGCGATATGGCTACACCTTC. As protein: CSARDHQRYGYTF.

V and J are TRBV6-5 and TRBJ2-5; 9 bases agree with TRBD2. Germline V gene lookup returns CDR1 MNHEY and CDR2 SVGAGI. The length of the CDR3 is 16 residues. Germline trimming cut 2 bases from V and 5 bases from J; bases unmatched to any gene: 9. CDR3 DNA: TGTGCCAGCAGTTACGCCCTAGGTAGCGGGAGTGAGACCCAGTACTTC. Translation: CASSYALGSGSETQYF.

This clonotype was detected only a few times. The rearrangement links TRBV4-1 to TRBJ2-7, with TRBD1 matching 8 bases. V dropped 0 bases and J dropped 3; count of bases not matched to a gene: 7. The CDR3 covers 16 residues. CDR1 is MGHRA, CDR2 YSYEKL, per germline. CDR3: CASSQDPDREDYEQYF. CDR3 bases: TGCGCCAGCAGCCAAGATCCGGACAGGGAGGACTACGAGCAGTACTTC.

The gene calls are TRBV20-1 and TRBJ2-1; the D gene could be TRBD1 or TRBD2 (5 bases each). This CDR3 contains 14 residues. CDR1 DFQATT and CDR2 SNEGSKA come from the germline V gene (reference sequence). V was pared by 3 bases and J by 3 bases, with 12 bases between. The CDR3 loop is CSASLGEIYNEQFF. In DNA, the CDR3 is TGCAGTGCTAGTTTAGGGGAGATCTACAATGAGCAGTTCTTC.

This clonotype was found a few times. V usage is TRBV27 and J usage is TRBJ2-3; 10 nucleotides line up with TRBD2. Germline V gene data show CDR1 as MNHEY and CDR2 as SMNVEV (reference sequence). Losses at the gene ends were 2 bases for V and 6 bases for J; bases not matched to a gene: 17. This CDR3 region has 19 residues. DNA for the CDR3: TGTGCCAGCAGTTTAGCAGTCAACCTCCTAGCGGGAGACGTGGATACGCAGTATTTT. It specifies CASSLAVNLLAGDVDTQYF.

The CDR3 spells CASSETGNTEAFF. The CDR3 coding sequence is TGTGCCAGCAGCGAGACAGGGAACACTGAAGCTTTCTTT. The genes are TRBV7-9 and TRBJ1-1; the D gene is possibly TRBD1 (6 bases). CDR3 length: 13 residues. V was shortened by 5 bases and J by 1 base, with 8 bases between the two germline ends. CDR1 is SEHNR and CDR2 is FQNEAQ in the germline V gene (reference sequence).

This clonotype has a handful of counts. This chain joins TRBV7-8 and TRBJ2-1; D perhaps matches TRBD2 (5 bases). Trimming removed 4 bases at V and 6 bases at J, with 16 bases between. The CDR3 sequence is 15 residues long. Per germline, CDR1 SGHVS and CDR2 FQNEAQ. DNA of the CDR3: TGTGCCAGCAGCTCCTCTAGCCTCGTTGGCAATGAGCAGTTCTTC. Amino acids: CASSSSSLVGNEQFF.

There are a few counts of this clonotype. CDR3 nucleotide sequence: TGTGCCAGCAGCTTAGCGGCCGATCAGCCCCAGCATTTT. This gives the protein CASSLAADQPQHF. This chain joins TRBV7-9 and TRBJ1-5; D not resolved. Germline CDR1 reads SEHNR; CDR2 reads FQNEAQ (reference sequence). There are 13 residues in the CDR3. V dropped 0 bases and J dropped 5 bases, with 5 bases sitting between them.

This clonotype was counted between two and nine times. This chain links TRBV7-2 with TRBJ1-6; no definite D call. Germline V gene data show CDR1 as SGHTA and CDR2 as FQGNSA. This CDR3 has 12 amino acids. V lost 4 bases, J lost 13 bases, and 11 bases lay in between. CDR3 in amino acids: CASSSGGLPLHF. The CDR3 nucleotides read TGTGCCAGCAGCTCCGGAGGGCTCCCCCTCCACTTT. Looking up the rest from reference TRBV7-2 and TRBJ1-6 gives the full variable domain: GAGVSQSPSNKVTEKGKDVELRCDPISGHTALYWYRQSLGQGLEFLIYFQGNSAPDKSGLPSDRFSAERTGGSVSTLTIQRTQQEDSAVYLCASSSGGLPLHFGNGTRLTVT.

This rearrangement joins TRBV14 to TRBJ2-7, with D unresolved. Germline V lookup: CDR1 SGHDN, CDR2 FVKESK. V was trimmed by 4 bases and J by 0 bases, leaving 10 bases between them. The length of the CDR3 is 14 residues. The CDR3 region has the DNA TGTGCCAGCAGCCCCCGTCCCGACTCCTACGAGCAGTACTTC. Translating it yields CASSPRPDSYEQYF. The full variable domain, with the rest looked up from reference TRBV14 and TRBJ2-7, is EAGVTQFPSHSVIEKGQTVTLRCDPISGHDNLYWYRRVMGKEIKFLLHFVKESKQDESGMPNNRFLAERTGGTYSTLKVQPAELEDSGVYFCASSPRPDSYEQYFGPGTRLTVT.